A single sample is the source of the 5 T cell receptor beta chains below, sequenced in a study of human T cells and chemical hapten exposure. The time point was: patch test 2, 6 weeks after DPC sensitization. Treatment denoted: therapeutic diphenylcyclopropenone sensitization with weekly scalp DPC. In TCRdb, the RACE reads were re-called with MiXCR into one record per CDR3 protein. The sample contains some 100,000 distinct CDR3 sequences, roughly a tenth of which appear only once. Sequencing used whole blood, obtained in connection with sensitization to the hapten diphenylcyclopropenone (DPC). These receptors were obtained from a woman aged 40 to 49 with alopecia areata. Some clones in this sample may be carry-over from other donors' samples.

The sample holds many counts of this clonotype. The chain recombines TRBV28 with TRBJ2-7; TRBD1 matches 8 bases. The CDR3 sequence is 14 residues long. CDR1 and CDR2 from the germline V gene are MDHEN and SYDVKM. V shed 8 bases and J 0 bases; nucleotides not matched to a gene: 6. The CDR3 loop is CASGLGTGSYEQYF. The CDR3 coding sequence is TGTGCCAGCGGTCTGGGGACAGGCTCCTACGAGCAGTACTTC.

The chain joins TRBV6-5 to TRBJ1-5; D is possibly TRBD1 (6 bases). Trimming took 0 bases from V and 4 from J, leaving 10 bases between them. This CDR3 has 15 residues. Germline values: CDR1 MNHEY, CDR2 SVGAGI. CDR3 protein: CASSYSVQGNQPQHF. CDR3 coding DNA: TGTGCCAGCAGTTACTCAGTTCAGGGGAATCAGCCCCAGCATTTT.

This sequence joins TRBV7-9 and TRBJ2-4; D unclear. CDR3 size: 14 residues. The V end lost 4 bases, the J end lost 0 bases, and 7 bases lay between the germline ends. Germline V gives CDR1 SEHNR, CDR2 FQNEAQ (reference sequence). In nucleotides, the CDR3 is TGTGCCAGCAGCTACCTAGTAGCCAAAAACATTCAGTACTTC. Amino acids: CASSYLVAKNIQYF.

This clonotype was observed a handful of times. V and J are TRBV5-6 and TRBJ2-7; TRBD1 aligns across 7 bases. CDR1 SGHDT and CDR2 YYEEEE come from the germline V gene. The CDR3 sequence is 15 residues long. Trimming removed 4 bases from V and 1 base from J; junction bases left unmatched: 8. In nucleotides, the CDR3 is TGTGCCAGCAGCGCGCAGGGGGAAATGTCCTACGAGCAGTACTTC. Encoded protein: CASSAQGEMSYEQYF. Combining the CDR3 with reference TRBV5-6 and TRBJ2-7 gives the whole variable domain DAGVTQSPTHLIKTRGQQVTLRCSPKSGHDTVSWYQQALGQGPQFIFQYYEEEERQRGNFPDRFSGHQFPNYSSELNVNALLLGDSALYLCASSAQGEMSYEQYFGPGTRLTVT.

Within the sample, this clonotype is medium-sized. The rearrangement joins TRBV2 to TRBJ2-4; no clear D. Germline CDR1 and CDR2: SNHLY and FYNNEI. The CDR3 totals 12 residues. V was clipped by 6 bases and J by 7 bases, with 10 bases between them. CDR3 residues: CASSGLVNIQYF. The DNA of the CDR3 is TGTGCCAGCAGCGGCCTAGTGAACATTCAGTACTTC.